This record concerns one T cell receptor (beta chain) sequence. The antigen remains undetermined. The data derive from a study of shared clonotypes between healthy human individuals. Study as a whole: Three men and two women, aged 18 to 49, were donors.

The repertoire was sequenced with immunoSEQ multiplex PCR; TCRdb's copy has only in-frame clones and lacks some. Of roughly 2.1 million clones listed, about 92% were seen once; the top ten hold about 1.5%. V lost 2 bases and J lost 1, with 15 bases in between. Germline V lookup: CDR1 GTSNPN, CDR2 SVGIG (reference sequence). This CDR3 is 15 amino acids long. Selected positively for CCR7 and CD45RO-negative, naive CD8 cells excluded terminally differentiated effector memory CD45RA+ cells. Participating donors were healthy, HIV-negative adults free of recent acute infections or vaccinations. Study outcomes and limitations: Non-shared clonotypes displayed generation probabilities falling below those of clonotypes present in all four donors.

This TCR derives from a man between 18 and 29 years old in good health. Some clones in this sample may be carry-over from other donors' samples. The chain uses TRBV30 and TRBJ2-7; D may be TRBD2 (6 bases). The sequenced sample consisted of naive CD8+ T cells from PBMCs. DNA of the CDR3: TGTGCCTGGAGTACCCCTCCCGGGAGTTCCTACGAGCAGTACTTC. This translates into CAWSTPPGSSYEQYF.